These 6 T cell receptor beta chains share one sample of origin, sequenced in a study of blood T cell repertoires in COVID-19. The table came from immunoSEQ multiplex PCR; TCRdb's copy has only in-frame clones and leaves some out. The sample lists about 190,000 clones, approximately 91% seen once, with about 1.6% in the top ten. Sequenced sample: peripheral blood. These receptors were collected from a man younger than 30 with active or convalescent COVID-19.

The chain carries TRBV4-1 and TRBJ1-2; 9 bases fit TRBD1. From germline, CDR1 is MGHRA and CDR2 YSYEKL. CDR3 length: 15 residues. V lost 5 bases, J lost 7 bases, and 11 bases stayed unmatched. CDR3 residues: CASSALTDRGGGYTF. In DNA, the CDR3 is TGCGCCAGCAGCGCTCTAACGGACAGGGGAGGTGGCTACACCTTC.

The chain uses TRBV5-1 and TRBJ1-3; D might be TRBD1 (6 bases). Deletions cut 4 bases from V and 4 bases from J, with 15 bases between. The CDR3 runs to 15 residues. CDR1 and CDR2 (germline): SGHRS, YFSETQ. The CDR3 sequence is CASSPQNDRGNTIYF. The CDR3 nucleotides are TGCGCCAGCAGCCCACAAAACGACAGGGGAAACACCATATATTTT. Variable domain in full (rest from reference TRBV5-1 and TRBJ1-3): KAGVTQTPRYLIKTRGQQVTLSCSPISGHRSVSWYQQTPGQGLQFLFEYFSETQRNKGNFPGRFSGRQFSNSRSEMNVSTLELGDSALYLCASSPQNDRGNTIYFGEGSWLTVV.

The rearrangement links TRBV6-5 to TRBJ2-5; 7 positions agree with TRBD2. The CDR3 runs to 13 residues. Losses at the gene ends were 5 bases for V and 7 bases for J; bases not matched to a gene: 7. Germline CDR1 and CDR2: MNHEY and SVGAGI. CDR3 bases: TGTGCCAGCAGTACGGGGGGAACTTGGACCCAGTACTTC. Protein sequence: CASSTGGTWTQYF.

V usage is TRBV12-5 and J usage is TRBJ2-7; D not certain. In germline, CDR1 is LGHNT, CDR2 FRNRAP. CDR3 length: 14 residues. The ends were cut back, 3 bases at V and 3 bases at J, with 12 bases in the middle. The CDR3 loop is CASGFGQNVYEQYF. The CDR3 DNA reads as TGTGCTAGTGGTTTTGGTCAGAACGTCTACGAGCAGTACTTC.

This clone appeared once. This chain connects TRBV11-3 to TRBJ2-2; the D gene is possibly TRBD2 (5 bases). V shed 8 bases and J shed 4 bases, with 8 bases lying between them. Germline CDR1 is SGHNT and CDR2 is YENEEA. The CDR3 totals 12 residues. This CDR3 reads CASSGSTGELFF. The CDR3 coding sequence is TGTGCCAGCTCGGGGAGCACCGGGGAGCTGTTTTTT.

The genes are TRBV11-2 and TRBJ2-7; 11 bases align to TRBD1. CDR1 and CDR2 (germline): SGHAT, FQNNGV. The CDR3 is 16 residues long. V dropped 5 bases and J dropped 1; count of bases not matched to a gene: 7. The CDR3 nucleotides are TGTGCCAGCAGCAGGGCCGGGACAGGGGGTTCCTACGAGCAGTACTTC. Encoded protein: CASSRAGTGGSYEQYF.